The sequence of this T cell receptor (beta chain) was determined in a study of shared clonotypes between healthy human individuals. Running of the assay took place at deep level. Assay: immunoSEQ multiplex PCR; the TCRdb copy retains only in-frame clones and omits some. The repertoire holds around 2,000,000 clones, with roughly 94% as singletons. Study-wide results and limits: It was only blood that was sampled, and tissue repertoires likely differ. Inspection by rarefaction showed sorted-subset sequencing to be incomplete despite large depth.

Germline lookup yields CDR1 SGHTA and CDR2 FQGTGA. This CDR3 is 13 amino acids long. Trimming cost V 5 bases and J 9 bases, with 15 bases left between them. This clone occurred once. What it recognizes is unknown. Only CD45RO-negative cells positively selected for CCR7 counted as naive CD8 cells, so terminally differentiated effector memory CD45RA+ cells were excluded. Those who donated, Caucasian adults without exception, all lived in Nashville, Tennessee. The gene calls are TRBV7-3 and TRBJ2-3; TRBD2 might be the D (5 bases). The sample comprised naive CD8+ T cells sorted from blood. The receptor's source is a man between 18 and 35 years old in good health. CDR3 amino acids: CASSPGSAMTQYF. For the CDR3, the DNA is TGTGCCAGCAGCCCGGGGTCGGCGATGACGCAGTATTTT.